This TCR beta chain was sequenced during a study of blood T cells in healthy people across ages. The V segment lost 10 bases and the J segment 10 bases; nucleotides outside the gene matches: 10. Germline-derived CDR1 and CDR2 are ENHRY and SYGVKD. The length of the CDR3 is 13 residues. For the second PCR, which ran for about 6 to 11 cycles, a sample-barcoded 5' primer and a J-beta primer mix were used. Each cDNA molecule was tagged by a template-switch adaptor that had 12 random nucleotides. From each sample, at least 2.5 million paired-end reads containing CDR3 were obtained. TCRdb re-analysed the 5' RACE reads in MiXCR, keeping a single row per CDR3 protein. Of some 1,800,000 distinct CDR3 sequences in the sample, about two fifths were seen once. Each donor gave ten milliliters of peripheral blood. Extracted total RNA amounted to at least 5.5 micrograms for each sample.

The gene calls are TRBV10-3 and TRBJ1-6; 7 nucleotides match TRBD1. The sequence was obtained from a human donor in good health. Sequenced: blood. The CDR3: CATNSDRSSPLHF. The CDR3 DNA reads as TGTGCCACCAACTCGGACAGGTCATCACCCCTCCACTTT.